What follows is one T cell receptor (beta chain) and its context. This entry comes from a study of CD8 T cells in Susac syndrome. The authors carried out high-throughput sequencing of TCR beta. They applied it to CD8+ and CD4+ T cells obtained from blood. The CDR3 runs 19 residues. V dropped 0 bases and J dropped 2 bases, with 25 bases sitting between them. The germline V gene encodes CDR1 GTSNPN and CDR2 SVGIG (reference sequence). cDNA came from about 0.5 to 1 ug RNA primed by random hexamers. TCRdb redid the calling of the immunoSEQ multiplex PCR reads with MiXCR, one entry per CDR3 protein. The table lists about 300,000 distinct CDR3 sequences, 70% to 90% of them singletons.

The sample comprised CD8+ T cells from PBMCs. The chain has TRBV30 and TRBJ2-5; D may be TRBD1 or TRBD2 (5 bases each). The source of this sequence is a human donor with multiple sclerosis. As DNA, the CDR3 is TGTGCCTGGAGTGTATGGGCCACCGGGCTACTAGGGGATCAAGAGACCCAGTACTTC. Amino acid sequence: CAWSVWATGLLGDQETQYF.